The 26 T cell receptor beta chains given below trace back to one sample, sequenced in a study of blood T cell repertoires in COVID-19. Assay used: immunoSEQ multiplex PCR; TCRdb lists only in-frame clones, some missing. The data hold 280,000 or so clones, with roughly 87% observed a single time. Sequencing used peripheral blood. The source of these receptors is a man aged 18 to 30 with active or convalescent COVID-19.

The CDR3 loop is CASSAGLAGIETQYF. For the CDR3, the DNA is TGCGCCAGCAGCGCCGGACTAGCGGGGATAGAGACCCAGTACTTC. V gene TRBV5-1 combines with J gene TRBJ2-5; TRBD2 aligns across 12 bases. This CDR3 region has 15 residues. The ends lost 4 bases at V and 4 bases at J; junction bases unmatched: 5. Looked up from germline, CDR1 is SGHRS and CDR2 is YFSETQ.

This sequence joins TRBV7-9 and TRBJ2-7; the D gene is possibly TRBD1 (6 bases). The CDR3 extends over 15 amino acids. The V gene's germline CDR1 is SEHNR and CDR2 FQNEAQ (reference sequence). V shed 5 bases and J shed 2 bases, with 16 bases lying between them. The CDR3 sequence is CASSDRDNGPYEQYF. Written as DNA, the CDR3 is TGTGCCAGCAGCGACCGGGACAACGGGCCCTACGAGCAGTACTTC.

The chain employs TRBV19 and TRBJ2-7, with a possible D match to TRBD1 (6 bases). Germline loops: CDR1 LNHDA, CDR2 SQIVND (reference sequence). V was clipped by 0 bases and J by 6 bases, with 12 bases between them. The CDR3 is made up of 14 amino acids. Here the CDR3 reads CASSIDGQRGEQYF. CDR3 sequence (DNA): TGTGCCAGTAGTATAGACGGACAGAGGGGCGAGCAGTACTTC.

In nucleotides, the CDR3 is TGTGCCAGTAGTCCCTCCAGGTTAAACAATGAGCAGTTCTTC. It translates to CASSPSRLNNEQFF. V usage is TRBV19 and J usage is TRBJ2-1; the D is unclear. V was cut by 5 bases and J by 5 bases, with 13 bases left in between. Germline-derived CDR1 and CDR2 are LNHDA and SQIVND (reference sequence). This CDR3 contains 14 residues. Looking up the rest from reference TRBV19 and TRBJ2-1 gives the full variable domain: DGGITQSPKYLFRKEGQNVTLSCEQNLNHDAMYWYRQDPGQGLRLIYYSQIVNDFQKGDIAEGYSVSREKKESFPLTVTSAQKNPTAFYLCASSPSRLNNEQFFGPGTRLTVL.

The rearrangement links TRBV15 to TRBJ1-3; TRBD1 might be the D (6 bases). The germline V gene encodes CDR1 LNHNV and CDR2 YYDKDF (reference sequence). V was shortened by 5 bases and J by 0 bases, with 17 bases between the two germline ends. This CDR3 is built from 17 residues. CDR3 in DNA: TGTGCCACCAGCGATTCAGGGGAAGGACCCTCTGGAAACACCATATATTTT. Its translation: CATSDSGEGPSGNTIYF.

This chain uses TRBV6-5 with TRBJ2-7, with 7 bases matching TRBD1. Trimming took 5 bases from V and 2 from J; bases not matched to a gene: 9. CDR1 and CDR2 from the germline V gene are MNHEY and SVGAGI. The CDR3 is made up of 15 amino acids. CDR3 protein: CASSRQDGTAYEQYF. The CDR3 nucleotides are TGTGCCAGCAGTAGACAAGACGGGACAGCCTACGAGCAGTACTTC.

The gene calls are TRBV9 and TRBJ2-2; 15 bases align to TRBD2. The CDR3 covers 18 residues. Looked up from germline, CDR1 is SGDLS and CDR2 is YYNGEE. The V segment lost 2 bases and the J segment 1 base; nucleotides outside the gene matches: 3. The CDR3 region is CASSVGLAGGENTGELFF. DNA for the CDR3: TGTGCCAGCAGCGTGGGACTAGCGGGGGGAGAGAACACCGGGGAGCTGTTTTTT. Based on the CDR3 plus reference TRBV9 and TRBJ2-2, the full variable domain is DSGVTQTPKHLITATGQRVTLRCSPRSGDLSVYWYQQSLDQGLQFLIQYYNGEERAKGNILERFSAQQFPDLHSELNLSSLELGDSALYFCASSVGLAGGENTGELFFGEGSRLTVL.

The chain links TRBV7-2 to TRBJ2-7, with TRBD1 as a possible D gene (6 bases). This CDR3 comprises 15 residues. V lost 0 bases and J 2 bases, leaving 11 bases between the germline ends. Germline CDR1 reads SGHTA; CDR2 reads FQGNSA. The CDR3 coding sequence is TGTGCCAGCAGCTTAGCGCAGGGGCTAACCTACGAGCAGTACTTC. This translates into CASSLAQGLTYEQYF.

A single count supports this clone. Written as DNA, the CDR3 is TGTGCCAGCAGCCCGGCGGGGGCGGGTGGCTATGGCTACACCTTC. This gives the protein CASSPAGAGGYGYTF. The chain uses TRBV2 and TRBJ1-2; D is possibly TRBD1 (6 bases). Trimming removed 6 bases from V and 4 bases from J, with 18 bases in between. The CDR3 spans 15 residues. The germline V gene encodes CDR1 SNHLY and CDR2 FYNNEI.

J is TRBJ1-6 and V is TRBV5-5, with a possible D match to TRBD1 (6 bases). The V end lost 0 bases, the J end lost 3 bases, and 10 bases lay between the germline ends. The germline gives CDR1 SGHKS, CDR2 YYEKEE (reference sequence). CDR3 length equals 16 residues. The CDR3 DNA sequence: TGTGCCAGCAGCTTGGTTTCGGACAGCTATAATTCACCCCTCCACTTT. It translates to CASSLVSDSYNSPLHF.

This rearrangement joins TRBV2 to TRBJ2-2; 10 bases match TRBD1. The V segment lost 5 bases and the J segment 3 bases; nucleotides outside the gene matches: 6. The CDR3 runs to 16 residues. In germline, CDR1 is SNHLY, CDR2 FYNNEI. The CDR3 nucleotides are TGTGCCAGCAGTTACACCGGGACAGGGGACACCGGGGAGCTGTTTTTT. Its translation is CASSYTGTGDTGELFF.

V gene TRBV4-1 combines with J gene TRBJ2-5, with D tentatively TRBD2 (5 bases). In germline, CDR1 is MGHRA, CDR2 YSYEKL. CDR3 length: 15 amino acids. The V gene lost 4 bases and the J gene lost 2 bases, with 14 bases spanning the gap. The chain's CDR3 is CASSRGSRYQETQYF. As DNA, the CDR3 is TGCGCCAGCAGCCGAGGGAGCAGGTATCAAGAGACCCAGTACTTC.

This clone was recorded a few times. V gene TRBV5-1 combines with J gene TRBJ1-1, with D possibly being TRBD1 (5 bases). Trimming cost V 4 bases and J 0 bases, with 13 bases left between them. The CDR3 totals 15 residues. Germline V gene sequence: CDR1 SGHRS, CDR2 YFSETQ. CDR3 sequence reads: CASSGGYSLNTEAFF. The CDR3 bases are TGCGCCAGCAGCGGGGGGTATTCATTGAACACTGAAGCTTTCTTT.

V and J are TRBV2 and TRBJ2-5; D remains unclear. Trimming left V 1 base short and J 7 bases short, with 13 bases between. Germline V lookup: CDR1 SNHLY, CDR2 FYNNEI. The CDR3 extends over 14 amino acids. The CDR3 DNA is TGTGCCAGCAGTGAAGATACCTCCGTCGGGACCCAGTACTTC. This gives the protein CASSEDTSVGTQYF.

The chain employs TRBV10-3 and TRBJ1-6, with D unclear. V gave up 4 bases and J gave up 17 bases, with 18 bases separating them. From germline, CDR1 is ENHRY and CDR2 SYGVKD. The CDR3 contains 13 residues. CDR3 nucleotide sequence: TGTGCCATCAGTGGTGCCACAACGGCGCGGATCCACTTT. Its protein product is CAISGATTARIHF.

This clone occurred once. The chain recombines TRBV7-2 with TRBJ2-3, with a weak D call TRBD2 (5 bases). Germline CDR1 is SGHTA and CDR2 is FQGNSA. Trimming stripped 4 bases from V and 1 base from J, with 12 bases between. CDR3 length equals 15 residues. CDR3: CASSSQRSGTDTQYF. The CDR3 DNA reads TGTGCCAGCAGCTCGCAGCGGTCTGGCACAGATACGCAGTATTTT.

This clone showed up just once. This chain links TRBV10-3 with TRBJ2-5, with 7 bases lining up with TRBD1. Germline loops: CDR1 ENHRY, CDR2 SYGVKD. The CDR3 runs 17 residues. V lost 2 bases to trimming and J lost 2 bases; unmatched junction nucleotides: 11. The CDR3 reads CAISETRQGSGQETQYF. For the CDR3, the DNA is TGTGCCATCAGTGAGACCCGACAGGGAAGTGGGCAAGAGACCCAGTACTTC.

This chain links TRBV7-2 with TRBJ2-2; 10 positions match TRBD2. V was clipped by 5 bases and J by 5 bases; unmatched bases: 5. The V gene's germline CDR1 is SGHTA and CDR2 FQGNSA. The CDR3 sequence is 15 residues long. The CDR3 DNA reads TGTGCCAGCAGCCGTGGACTAGCGGTGACCGGGGAGCTGTTTTTT. This translates into CASSRGLAVTGELFF.

This rearrangement joins TRBV14 to TRBJ2-7; 9 bases are shared with TRBD1. Losses at the gene ends were 1 base for V and 7 bases for J; bases not matched to a gene: 17. Looked up from germline, CDR1 is SGHDN and CDR2 is FVKESK. This CDR3 has 18 residues. The CDR3 spells CASSQGTGTGSVSGEQYF. In nucleotides, the CDR3 is TGTGCCAGCAGCCAAGGGACTGGGACAGGGTCTGTCTCGGGGGAGCAGTACTTC.

The chain joins TRBV7-2 to TRBJ1-6; D may be TRBD1 (6 bases). The CDR3 has 15 residues. CDR1 and CDR2 from the germline V gene are SGHTA and FQGNSA. Trimming cost V 1 base and J 6 bases, with 10 bases left between them. The CDR3 reads CASSLEGGFNSPLHF. As DNA, the CDR3 is TGTGCCAGCAGCTTAGAGGGGGGGTTTAATTCACCCCTCCACTTT. Full variable domain (rest looked up from reference TRBV7-2 and TRBJ1-6): GAGVSQSPSNKVTEKGKDVELRCDPISGHTALYWYRQSLGQGLEFLIYFQGNSAPDKSGLPSDRFSAERTGGSVSTLTIQRTQQEDSAVYLCASSLEGGFNSPLHFGNGTRLTVT.

This clone showed up just once. The V call is TRBV10-3, the J call TRBJ2-7; D might be TRBD1 (6 bases). Germline V lookup: CDR1 ENHRY, CDR2 SYGVKD. V was cut by 6 bases and J by 5 bases, with 8 bases left in between. The CDR3 is 11 residues long. This CDR3 is CAIRQGNEQYF. The DNA for the CDR3 is TGTGCCATCAGACAGGGCAACGAGCAGTACTTC.

The chain recombines TRBV19 with TRBJ1-2; TRBD1 matches 7 bases. V trimming: 5 bases; J trimming: 6 bases; junction bases outside the gene matches: 9. The CDR3 sequence is 14 residues long. Germline V gene lookup returns CDR1 LNHDA and CDR2 SQIVND (reference sequence). The CDR3 loop reads CASSLATGFDGYTF. In DNA form, the CDR3 reads TGTGCCAGTAGTCTGGCGACAGGGTTTGATGGCTACACCTTC. Variable domain in full (rest from reference TRBV19 and TRBJ1-2): DGGITQSPKYLFRKEGQNVTLSCEQNLNHDAMYWYRQDPGQGLRLIYYSQIVNDFQKGDIAEGYSVSREKKESFPLTVTSAQKNPTAFYLCASSLATGFDGYTFGSGTRLTVV.

J is TRBJ1-1 and V is TRBV18, with D unresolved. Per the germline V gene, CDR1 is KGHSH and CDR2 is LQKENI. The CDR3 covers 13 residues. Trimming pared 2 bases from V and 9 bases from J, leaving 13 bases between. CDR3 protein: CASSPEAAGKAFF. CDR3 bases: TGTGCCAGCTCACCAGAGGCTGCCGGCAAAGCTTTCTTT. Supplemented by reference TRBV18 and TRBJ1-1, the full variable domain reads NAGVMQNPRHLVRRRGQEARLRCSPMKGHSHVYWYRQLPEEGLKFMVYLQKENIIDESGMPKERFSAEFPKEGPSILRIQQVVRGDSAAYFCASSPEAAGKAFFGQGTRLTVV.

CDR3 protein: CASRRVAKNIQYF. CDR3 coding DNA: TGTGCCAGCCGCCGGGTAGCCAAAAACATTCAGTACTTC. The chain is built from TRBV11-2 and TRBJ2-4; D remains ambiguous. Germline-derived CDR1 and CDR2 are SGHAT and FQNNGV. CDR3 length: 13 residues. Trimming removed 8 bases at V and 0 bases at J, with 8 bases between.

The V call is TRBV5-1, the J call TRBJ1-3; D not certain. This CDR3 has 13 amino acids. V was trimmed by 0 bases and J by 5 bases, leaving 6 bases between them. Germline CDR1 reads SGHRS; CDR2 reads YFSETQ. The CDR3: CASSLAGRNTIYF. The DNA of the CDR3 is TGCGCCAGCAGCTTGGCCGGTCGAAACACCATATATTTT. Using reference TRBV5-1 and TRBJ1-3 for the parts outside the CDR3, the full variable domain is KAGVTQTPRYLIKTRGQQVTLSCSPISGHRSVSWYQQTPGQGLQFLFEYFSETQRNKGNFPGRFSGRQFSNSRSEMNVSTLELGDSALYLCASSLAGRNTIYFGEGSWLTVV.

This sequence joins TRBV14 and TRBJ2-7; 10 nucleotides agree with TRBD2. Germline V gene sequence: CDR1 SGHDN, CDR2 FVKESK. This CDR3 contains 19 residues. V shed 0 bases and J 0 bases; nucleotides not matched to a gene: 11. CDR3 protein: CASSQDVLAGAPSSYEQYF. DNA of the CDR3: TGTGCCAGCAGCCAAGATGTGCTAGCGGGGGCCCCAAGCTCCTACGAGCAGTACTTC.